This T cell receptor beta chain was profiled in a study of blood T cell repertoires in COVID-19. Across the study: Acute and convalescent COVID-19 specimens originated in the United States, Italy and Spain. T cells, B-cell-depleted T cells, or PBMCs provided the cDNA or gDNA that served as material.

Assay: immunoSEQ multiplex PCR; the TCRdb copy retains only in-frame clones and omits some. Altogether 150,000 or so clones are present, 80% to 90% being singletons, with the ten largest covering approximately 7.7%. V trimming: 1 base; J trimming: 2 bases; junction bases outside the gene matches: 17. The germline gives CDR1 MNHNS, CDR2 SASEGT. The CDR3 loop spans 21 amino acids. The TCR sequence derives from a man in his forties who had recovered from COVID-19. The sample taken for sequencing was peripheral blood. The chain carries TRBV6-1 and TRBJ2-6; 7 nucleotides line up with TRBD1. The CDR3 DNA reads TGTGCCAGCAGTGAAGTATTCACAGGGGAGCTCCCATGGGCTGGGGCCAACGTCCTGACTTTC. Encoded protein: CASSEVFTGELPWAGANVLTF.